This T cell receptor (beta chain) was retrieved from a study of identical twins. General study results and limits: There were fewer insertions in abundant cord blood beta clonotypes, but memory repertoires showed no such pattern.

This clonotype was seen many times. Antigen unknown. From the 5' RACE reads, TCRdb called clonotypes with MiXCR, one entry per CDR3 protein. The profile shows about 690,000 distinct CDR3 sequences, less than 7% of them singletons. The ends lost 3 bases at V and 5 bases at J; junction bases unmatched: 7. The CDR3 has 15 amino acids. The gene calls are TRBV12-3 or TRBV12-4 and TRBJ2-1; 7 nucleotides agree with TRBD2. This TCR was recovered from a man aged 18 to 29 in good health. The sample taken for sequencing was naive T cells sorted from blood. As DNA, the CDR3 is TGTGCCAGCAGTTTTGGAGGGAGGGCCGACAATGAGCAGTTCTTC. This codes for CASSFGGRADNEQFF.